The 14 T cell receptor beta chains listed next were all sequenced from one sample in a study of T cell clones after liver transplantation. Profiling relied on immunoSEQ multiplex PCR, and the TCRdb table lists in-frame clones only, not all of them. The table has some 50,000 clones, 60% to 80% seen once. Specimen: CD4+ T cells from blood, collected at the 22-month timepoint. These receptors came from a human patient who received a liver transplant. Part of the T cell pool may stem from the graft donor.

The chain links TRBV5-4 to TRBJ2-4; D call uncertain. This CDR3 comprises 14 residues. Looked up from germline, CDR1 is SGHNT and CDR2 is YYREEE (reference sequence). V dropped 0 bases and J dropped 0 bases, with 4 bases sitting between them. The DNA of the CDR3 is TGTGCCAGCAGCTTGGCCGGAGCCAAAAACATTCAGTACTTC. Its translation: CASSLAGAKNIQYF. The full variable domain, completed using reference TRBV5-4 and TRBJ2-4, is ETGVTQSPTHLIKTRGQQVTLRCSSQSGHNTVSWYQQALGQGPQFIFQYYREEENGRGNFPPRFSGLQFPNYSSELNVNALELDDSALYLCASSLAGAKNIQYFGAGTRLSVL.

This clone was recorded once. The chain joins TRBV19 to TRBJ1-2; 9 bases match TRBD1. The CDR3 covers 15 residues. V shed 3 bases and J 2 bases; nucleotides not matched to a gene: 4. The germline CDR1 and CDR2 sequences are LNHDA and SQIVND (reference sequence). This chain's CDR3 is CASSMGQGFNYGYTF. Here the CDR3 DNA reads TGTGCCAGTAGTATGGGACAGGGATTCAACTATGGCTACACCTTC.

There are a few counts of this clone. The chain joins TRBV2 to TRBJ2-5; 7 bases align to TRBD1. The CDR3 length is 15 residues. V shed 5 bases and J 7 bases; nucleotides not matched to a gene: 13. The V gene's germline CDR1 is SNHLY and CDR2 FYNNEI. CDR3: CASSSRTGYLGTQYF. DNA for the CDR3: TGTGCCAGCAGTTCCCGGACAGGCTACCTGGGGACCCAGTACTTC.

The V and J genes are TRBV2 and TRBJ2-5; 8 bases map to TRBD1. The CDR3 is 14 amino acids. The germline V gene has CDR1 SNHLY and CDR2 FYNNEI. V was clipped by 5 bases and J by 1 base; unmatched bases: 3. The CDR3 is CASSRTGGQETQYF. The DNA for the CDR3 is TGTGCCAGCAGTAGAACAGGGGGCCAAGAGACCCAGTACTTC.

The rearrangement links TRBV27 to TRBJ1-6, with D perhaps matching TRBD1 (5 bases). CDR3 size: 14 residues. Germline V gene data show CDR1 as MNHEY and CDR2 as SMNVEV (reference sequence). The V end was cut by 7 bases, the J end by 6 bases, with 13 bases between. This CDR3 is CASTDGAVNSPLHF. CDR3 in DNA: TGTGCCAGCACGGATGGGGCAGTTAATTCACCCCTCCACTTT.

The chain recombines TRBV11-2 with TRBJ2-2; weak D call: TRBD1 (6 bases). This CDR3 contains 16 residues. Trimming took off 2 bases at V and 0 bases at J, with 10 bases between the two ends. From germline, CDR1 is SGHAT and CDR2 FQNNGV. CDR3 nucleotide sequence: TGTGCCAGCAGCTTAATTGGGGGCGCGAACACCGGGGAGCTGTTTTTT. Translating gives CASSLIGGANTGELFF.

The chain has TRBV6-1 and TRBJ1-3; 11 positions match TRBD1. The length of the CDR3 is 19 residues. Looked up from germline, CDR1 is MNHNS and CDR2 is SASEGT. V lost 0 bases, J lost 3 bases, and 10 bases stayed unmatched. The CDR3 coding sequence is TGTGCCAGCAGTGAAGCGCTGAGGACAGGGGGCAGAATTGGAAACACCATATATTTT. Translation: CASSEALRTGGRIGNTIYF.

This clone came up a few times. J is TRBJ2-7 and V is TRBV9, with 8 bases matching TRBD2. Germline CDR1 reads SGDLS; CDR2 reads YYNGEE. The CDR3 has 16 amino acids. Trimming cost V 0 bases and J 2 bases; bases outside gene matches: 7. The CDR3 DNA reads TGTGCCAGCAGCGTAGACCCGGGGGGGCCGCCCTACGAGCAGTACTTC. It translates to CASSVDPGGPPYEQYF.

This clone has only a few counts. The rearrangement joins TRBV2 to TRBJ2-7, with D uncertain. CDR3 length: 11 residues. In germline, CDR1 is SNHLY, CDR2 FYNNEI. Trimming stripped 8 bases from V and 1 base from J, with 6 bases between. The CDR3, as DNA: TGTGCCAGCCGCAGTTCCTACGAGCAGTACTTC. Amino acid sequence: CASRSSYEQYF.

This chain connects TRBV10-2 to TRBJ2-1; D unclear. CDR1 is WSHSY, CDR2 SAAADI, per germline. With 4 bases removed from V and 0 bases from J, the gap between germline ends came to 10 bases. The CDR3 runs 15 residues. CDR3 sequence reads: CASSGVGGSYNEQFF. CDR3 nucleotide sequence: TGCGCCAGCAGTGGGGTAGGTGGCTCCTACAATGAGCAGTTCTTC.

This rearrangement joins TRBV5-4 to TRBJ2-3; possible D gene TRBD2, 5 bases. Germline V gives CDR1 SGHNT, CDR2 YYREEE (reference sequence). V was shortened by 4 bases and J by 2 bases, with 17 bases between the two germline ends. CDR3 length: 16 residues. The CDR3 loop reads CASSNPSRVDTDTQYF. DNA for the CDR3: TGTGCCAGCAGCAACCCTTCGAGGGTGGACACAGATACGCAGTATTTT.

V usage is TRBV2 and J usage is TRBJ2-3; the match to TRBD1 covers 9 bases. V was pared by 6 bases and J by 7 bases, with 11 bases of the junction left unmatched. In germline, CDR1 is SNHLY, CDR2 FYNNEI. This CDR3 is 15 amino acids long. In DNA form, the CDR3 reads TGTGCCAGCAGCCCCCGGACAGGGGCGGTGAATACGCAGTATTTT. As protein: CASSPRTGAVNTQYF. The whole variable domain, remainder taken from reference TRBV2 and TRBJ2-3, is EPEVTQTPSHQVTQMGQEVILRCVPISNHLYFYWYRQILGQKVEFLVSFYNNEISEKSEIFDDQFSVERPDGSNFTLKIRSTKLEDSAMYFCASSPRTGAVNTQYFGPGTRLTVL.

The genes are TRBV29-1 and TRBJ2-3; no clear D gene. The V gene's germline CDR1 is SQVTM and CDR2 ANQGSEA. The CDR3 totals 14 residues. Trimming stripped 4 bases from V and 0 bases from J, with 11 bases between. CDR3 residues: CSVGPSLSTDTQYF. CDR3 sequence (DNA): TGCAGCGTTGGCCCATCCCTCAGCACAGATACGCAGTATTTT.

Comments on this clone: Its ends do not fully match the called genes, so a read error is possible. CDR3 protein: CASSLGQTQETQYF. The CDR3 DNA is TGTGCCAGCAGTTTGGGACAGACGCAAGAGACCCAGTACTTC. This rearrangement joins TRBV5-4 to TRBJ2-5, with 7 bases lining up with TRBD1. The germline gives CDR1 SGHNT, CDR2 YYREEE (reference sequence). The CDR3 consists of 14 residues.